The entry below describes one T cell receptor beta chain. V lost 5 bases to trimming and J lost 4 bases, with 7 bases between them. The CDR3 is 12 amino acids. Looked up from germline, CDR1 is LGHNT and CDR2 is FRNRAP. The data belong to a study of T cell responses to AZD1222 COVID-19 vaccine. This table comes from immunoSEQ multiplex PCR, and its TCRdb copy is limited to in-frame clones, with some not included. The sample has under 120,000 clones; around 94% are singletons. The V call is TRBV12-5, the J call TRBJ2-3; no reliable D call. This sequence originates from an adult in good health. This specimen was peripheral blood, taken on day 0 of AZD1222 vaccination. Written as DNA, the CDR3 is TGTGCTAGTGGTCCGATCCCAGATACGCAGTATTTT. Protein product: CASGPIPDTQYF.